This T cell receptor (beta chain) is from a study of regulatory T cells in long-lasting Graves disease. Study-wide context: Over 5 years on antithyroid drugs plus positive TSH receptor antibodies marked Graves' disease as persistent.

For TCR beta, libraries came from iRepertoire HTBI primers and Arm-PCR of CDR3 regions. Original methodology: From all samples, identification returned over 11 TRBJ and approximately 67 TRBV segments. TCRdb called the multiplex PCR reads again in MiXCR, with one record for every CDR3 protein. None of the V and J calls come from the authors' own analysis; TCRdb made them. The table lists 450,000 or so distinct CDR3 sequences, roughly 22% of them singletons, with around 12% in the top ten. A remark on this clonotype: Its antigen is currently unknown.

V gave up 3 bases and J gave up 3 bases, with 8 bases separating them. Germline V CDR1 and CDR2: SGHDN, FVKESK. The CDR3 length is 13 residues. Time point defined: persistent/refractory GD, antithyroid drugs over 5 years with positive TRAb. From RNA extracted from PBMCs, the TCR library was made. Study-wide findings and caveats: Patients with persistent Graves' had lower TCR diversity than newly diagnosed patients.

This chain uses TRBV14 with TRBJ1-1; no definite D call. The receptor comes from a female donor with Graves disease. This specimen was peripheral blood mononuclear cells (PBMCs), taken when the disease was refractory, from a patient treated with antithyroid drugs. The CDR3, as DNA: TGTGCCAGCAGCCAGCAAGAGGACACTGAAGCTTTCTTT. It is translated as CASSQQEDTEAFF.